This TCR beta chain was profiled in a study of T cells in tuberculosis. Study in general: The T cells targeted glucose monomycolate, a mycobacterial lipid, via CD1B.

Of note for this clone: Its antigen is unidentified.

Germline CDR1 LGHNA, CDR2 YSLEER. The CDR3 is made up of 13 amino acids. Trimming took off 1 base at V and 7 bases at J, with 7 bases between the two ends. Time point noted: new active TB diagnosis, blood taken before or within 7 days of starting treatment. Included patients were adults of at least 18, HIV-seronegative, South African. Each patient had positive sputum smear microscopy and/or positive culture. Study-wide results and caveats: Selection depended on which cryopreserved specimens were available.

Produced via immunoSEQ multiplex PCR; TCRdb's table is partial and in-frame only. The sample lists about 49,000 clones, around 96% seen once, with over 1.1% in the top ten. The specimen comprised PBMCs, sampled at tuberculosis diagnosis. This chain uses TRBV4-3 with TRBJ2-2; D unclear. The receptor's source is an adult with tuberculosis. CDR3 residues: CASSQGRNGELFF. The CDR3 bases are TGCGCCAGCAGCCAAGGCAGGAACGGGGAGCTGTTTTTT.